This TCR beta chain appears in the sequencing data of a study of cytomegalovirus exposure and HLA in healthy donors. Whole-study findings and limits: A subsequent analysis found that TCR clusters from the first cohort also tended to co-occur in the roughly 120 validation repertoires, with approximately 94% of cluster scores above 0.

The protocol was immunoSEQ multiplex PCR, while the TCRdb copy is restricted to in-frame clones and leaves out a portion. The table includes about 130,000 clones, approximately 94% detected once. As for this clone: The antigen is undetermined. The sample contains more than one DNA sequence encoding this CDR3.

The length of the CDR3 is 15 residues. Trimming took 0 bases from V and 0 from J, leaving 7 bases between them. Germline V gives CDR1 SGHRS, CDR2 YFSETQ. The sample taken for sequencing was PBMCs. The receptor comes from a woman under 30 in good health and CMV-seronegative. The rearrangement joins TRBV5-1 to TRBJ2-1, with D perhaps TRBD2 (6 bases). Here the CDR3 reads CASSLDGSSYNEQFF. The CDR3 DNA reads TGCGCCAGCAGCTTGGACGGGAGCTCCTACAATGAGCAGTTCTTC.